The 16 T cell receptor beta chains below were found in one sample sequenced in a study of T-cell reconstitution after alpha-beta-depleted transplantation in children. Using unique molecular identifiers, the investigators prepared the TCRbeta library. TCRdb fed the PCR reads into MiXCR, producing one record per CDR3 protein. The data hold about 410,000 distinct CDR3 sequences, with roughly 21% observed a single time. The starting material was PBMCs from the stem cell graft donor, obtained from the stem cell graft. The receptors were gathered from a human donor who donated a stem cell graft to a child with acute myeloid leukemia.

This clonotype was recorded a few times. The CDR3 reads CASRASGIYEQYF. The DNA for the CDR3 is TGCGCCAGCAGGGCTAGCGGAATCTACGAGCAGTACTTC. The rearrangement links TRBV5-1 to TRBJ2-7, with TRBD2 identical over 7 bases. This CDR3 region has 13 residues. Germline V gives CDR1 SGHRS, CDR2 YFSETQ. The ends lost 5 bases at V and 3 bases at J; junction bases unmatched: 5.

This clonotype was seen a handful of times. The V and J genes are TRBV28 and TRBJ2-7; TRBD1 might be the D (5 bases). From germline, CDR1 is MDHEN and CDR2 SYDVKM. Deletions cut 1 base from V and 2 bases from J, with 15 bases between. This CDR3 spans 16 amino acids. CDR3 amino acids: CASSLFFRVVAYEQYF. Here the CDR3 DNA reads TGTGCCAGCAGTTTATTCTTCAGGGTGGTTGCCTACGAGCAGTACTTC.

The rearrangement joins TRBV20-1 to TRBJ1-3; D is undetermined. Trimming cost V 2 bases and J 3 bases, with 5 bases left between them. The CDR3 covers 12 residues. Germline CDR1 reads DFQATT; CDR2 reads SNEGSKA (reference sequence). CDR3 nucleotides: TGCAGTGCTAGATACGTTGGAAACACCATATATTTT. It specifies CSARYVGNTIYF.

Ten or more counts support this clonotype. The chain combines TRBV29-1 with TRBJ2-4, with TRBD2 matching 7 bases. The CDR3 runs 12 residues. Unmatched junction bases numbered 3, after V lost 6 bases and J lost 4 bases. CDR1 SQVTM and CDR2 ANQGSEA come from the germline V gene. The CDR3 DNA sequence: TGCAGCGTAAATAGCGGGAAAAACATTCAGTACTTC. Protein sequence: CSVNSGKNIQYF.

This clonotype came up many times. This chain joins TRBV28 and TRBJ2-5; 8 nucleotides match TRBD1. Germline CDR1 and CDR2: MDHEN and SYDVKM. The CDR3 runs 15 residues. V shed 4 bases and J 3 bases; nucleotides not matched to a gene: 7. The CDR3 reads CASSSRTDREETQYF. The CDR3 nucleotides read TGTGCCAGCAGTTCTCGAACGGACAGGGAAGAGACCCAGTACTTC.

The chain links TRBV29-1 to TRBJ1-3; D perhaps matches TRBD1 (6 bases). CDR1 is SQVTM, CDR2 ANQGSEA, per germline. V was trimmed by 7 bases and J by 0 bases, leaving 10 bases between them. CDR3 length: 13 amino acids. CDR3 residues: CSAMTGSGNTIYF. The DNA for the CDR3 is TGCAGCGCCATGACAGGCTCTGGAAACACCATATATTTT.

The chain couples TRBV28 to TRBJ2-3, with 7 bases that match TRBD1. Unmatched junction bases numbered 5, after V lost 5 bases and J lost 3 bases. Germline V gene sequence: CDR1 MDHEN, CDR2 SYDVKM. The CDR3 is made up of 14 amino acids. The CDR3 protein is CASSGQVWTDTQYF. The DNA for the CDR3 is TGTGCCAGCAGTGGACAGGTTTGGACAGATACGCAGTATTTT.

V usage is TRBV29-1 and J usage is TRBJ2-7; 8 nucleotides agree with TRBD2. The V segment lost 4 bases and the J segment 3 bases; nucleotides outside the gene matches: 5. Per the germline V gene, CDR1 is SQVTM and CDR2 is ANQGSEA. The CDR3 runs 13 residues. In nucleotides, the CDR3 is TGCAGCGTTGTAGCGGGGAGCTTCTACGAGCAGTACTTC. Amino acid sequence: CSVVAGSFYEQYF.

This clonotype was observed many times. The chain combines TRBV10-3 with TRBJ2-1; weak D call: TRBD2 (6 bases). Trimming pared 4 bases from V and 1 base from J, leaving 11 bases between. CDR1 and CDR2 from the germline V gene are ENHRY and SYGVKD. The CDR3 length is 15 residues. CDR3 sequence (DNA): TGTGCCATCAGTGGCGCGGGGAATTCCTACAATGAGCAGTTCTTC. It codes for CAISGAGNSYNEQFF.

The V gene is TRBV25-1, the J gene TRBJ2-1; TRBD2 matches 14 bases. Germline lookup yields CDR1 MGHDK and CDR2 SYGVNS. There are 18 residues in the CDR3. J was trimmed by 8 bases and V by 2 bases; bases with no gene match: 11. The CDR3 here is CASSEPPGLAGVRDEQFF. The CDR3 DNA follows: TGTGCCAGCAGTGAACCTCCGGGACTAGCGGGAGTTCGAGATGAGCAGTTCTTC.

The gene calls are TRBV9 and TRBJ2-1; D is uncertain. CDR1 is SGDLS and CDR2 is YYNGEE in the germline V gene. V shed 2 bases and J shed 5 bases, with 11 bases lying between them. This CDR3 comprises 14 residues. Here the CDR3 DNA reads TGTGCCAGCAGCGTCATGGACGGAGACAATGAGCAGTTCTTC. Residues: CASSVMDGDNEQFF.

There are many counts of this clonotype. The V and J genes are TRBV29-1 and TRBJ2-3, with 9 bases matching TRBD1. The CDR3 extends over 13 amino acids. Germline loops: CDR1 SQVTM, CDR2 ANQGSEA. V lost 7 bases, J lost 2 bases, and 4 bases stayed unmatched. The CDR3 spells CSADRGFTDTQYF. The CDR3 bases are TGCAGCGCTGACAGGGGGTTCACAGATACGCAGTATTTT.

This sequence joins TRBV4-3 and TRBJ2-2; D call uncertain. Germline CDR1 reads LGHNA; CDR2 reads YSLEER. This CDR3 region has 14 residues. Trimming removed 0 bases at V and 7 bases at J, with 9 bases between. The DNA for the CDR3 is TGCGCCAGCAGCCAAGAGGCCGGGCACGGGGAGCTGTTTTTT. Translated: CASSQEAGHGELFF.

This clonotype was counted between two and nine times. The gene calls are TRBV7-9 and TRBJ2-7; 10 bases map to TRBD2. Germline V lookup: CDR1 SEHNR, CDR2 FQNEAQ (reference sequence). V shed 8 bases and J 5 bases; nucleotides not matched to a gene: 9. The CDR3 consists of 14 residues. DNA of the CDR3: TGTGCCAGCTCTAGCGGGAGACACGGGCACGAGCAGTACTTC. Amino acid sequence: CASSSGRHGHEQYF.

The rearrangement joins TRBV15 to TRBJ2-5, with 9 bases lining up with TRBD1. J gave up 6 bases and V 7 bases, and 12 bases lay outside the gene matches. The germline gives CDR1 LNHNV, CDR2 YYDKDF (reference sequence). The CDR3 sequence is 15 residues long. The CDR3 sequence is CATKPGQGSSKTQYF. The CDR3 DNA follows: TGTGCCACCAAACCGGGACAGGGAAGCAGTAAGACCCAGTACTTC.

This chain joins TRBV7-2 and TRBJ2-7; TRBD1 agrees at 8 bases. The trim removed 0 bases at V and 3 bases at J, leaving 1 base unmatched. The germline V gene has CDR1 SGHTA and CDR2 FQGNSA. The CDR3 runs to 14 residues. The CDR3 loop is CASSLAGQDYEQYF. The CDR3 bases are TGTGCCAGCAGCTTAGCGGGACAGGACTACGAGCAGTACTTC.